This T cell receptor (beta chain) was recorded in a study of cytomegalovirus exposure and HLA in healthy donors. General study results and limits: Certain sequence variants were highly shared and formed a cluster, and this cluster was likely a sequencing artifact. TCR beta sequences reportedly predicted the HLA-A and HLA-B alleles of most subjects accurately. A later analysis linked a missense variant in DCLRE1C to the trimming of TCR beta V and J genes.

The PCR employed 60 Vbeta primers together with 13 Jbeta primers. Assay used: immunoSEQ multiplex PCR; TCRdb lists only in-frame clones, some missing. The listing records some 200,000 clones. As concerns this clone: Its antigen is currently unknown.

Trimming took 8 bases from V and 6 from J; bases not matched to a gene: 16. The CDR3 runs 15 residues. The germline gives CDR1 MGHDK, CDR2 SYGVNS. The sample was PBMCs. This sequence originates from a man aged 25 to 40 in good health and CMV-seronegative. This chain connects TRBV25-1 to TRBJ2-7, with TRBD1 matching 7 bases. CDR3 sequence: CASSFRQGEVCEQYF. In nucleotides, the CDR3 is TGTGCCAGCTCTTTCCGACAGGGTGAAGTCTGCGAGCAGTACTTC.